These T cell receptor beta chains were read from a single sample in a study of PD-1 blockade in classical Hodgkin lymphoma. Data came from immunoSEQ multiplex PCR; TCRdb stores just in-frame clones and leaves some out. The sample shows over 25,000 clones, around 80% of them seen only once. The sequences come from peripheral blood mononuclear cells (PBMCs), collected before the second cycle of nivolumab. Receptors originate from a human donor with classical Hodgkin lymphoma. Each CDR3 is given with its conserved first and last residue. Fields, in order: D gene, clone size, V gene, J gene, CDR3 protein, CDR3 DNA. D genes are given only for firm matches. Clone size appears in some rows only: once, few, many, or a class for an expanded clone.

>NA|NA|TRBV7-9|TRBJ1-5
CASSLREGQPQHF
TGTGCCAGCAGCTTAAGGGAGGGCCAGCCCCAGCATTTT
>NA|NA|TRBV6-1|TRBJ1-2
CASSEASWAGYYGYTF
TGTGCCAGCAGTGAAGCGTCGTGGGCAGGGTACTATGGCTACACCTTC
>NA|NA|TRBV4-3|TRBJ1-5
CASSQDWVFGQPQHF
TGCGCCAGCAGCCAAGATTGGGTTTTCGGTCAGCCCCAGCATTTT
>NA|NA|TRBV2|TRBJ2-3
CASSEPGGPSTDTQYF
TGTGCCAGCAGCGAACCCGGGGGCCCTAGCACAGATACGCAGTATTTT
>TRBD1|NA|TRBV28|TRBJ1-1
CASSHGTGPPEAFF
TGTGCCAGCAGTCATGGGACAGGGCCCCCTGAAGCTTTCTTT
>TRBD2|NA|TRBV4-2|TRBJ2-3
CASSQELAGKGTQYF
TGTGCCAGCAGCCAAGAACTAGCGGGGAAGGGTACGCAGTATTTT
>NA|NA|TRBV6-1|TRBJ2-1
CASASGASSYNEQFF
TGTGCCAGCGCCTCCGGCGCTAGCTCCTACAATGAGCAGTTCTTC
>NA|NA|TRBV14|TRBJ1-2
CASSPVAGASYGYTF
TGTGCCAGCAGCCCAGTGGCGGGGGCAAGCTATGGCTACACCTTC
>NA|once|TRBV9|TRBJ1-1
CASSVEAGLRNTEAFF
TGTGCCAGCAGCGTAGAGGCAGGGCTTCGGAACACTGAAGCTTTCTTT
>NA|NA|TRBV28|TRBJ1-1
CASSFSTEAFF
TGTGCCAGCAGTTTTTCCACTGAAGCTTTCTTT
>TRBD1|NA|TRBV7-9|TRBJ1-2
CATPDRDWYGYTF
TGTGCCACCCCGGACAGGGACTGGTATGGCTACACCTTC
>TRBD2|few|TRBV6-1|TRBJ2-7
CASSEAGLAGHYEQYF
TGTGCCAGCAGTGAAGCTGGACTAGCGGGACACTACGAGCAGTACTTC
>NA|NA|TRBV10-1|TRBJ2-5
CASSESTRGDRETQYF
TGCGCCAGCAGTGAGTCGACCCGGGGGGACAGAGAGACCCAGTACTTC
>NA|few|TRBV27|TRBJ2-3
CASLGVADTQYF
TGTGCCAGCCTAGGGGTCGCAGATACGCAGTATTTT
>TRBD1|NA|TRBV7-8|TRBJ2-7
CASSETGAHRGEQYF
TGTGCCAGCAGCGAGACAGGGGCCCATAGGGGGGAGCAGTACTTC
>NA|NA|TRBV7-9|TRBJ2-7
CASSSSTGVYEQYF
TGTGCCAGCAGCTCGTCTACAGGAGTCTACGAGCAGTACTTC
>NA|NA|TRBV6-5|TRBJ1-4
CASSYSTGIGEKLFF
TGTGCCAGCAGTTACAGTACAGGGATTGGGGAAAAACTGTTTTTT
>NA|NA|TRBV19|TRBJ1-4
CASGTGSTNEKLFF
TGTGCCAGTGGCACAGGTTCAACTAATGAAAAACTGTTTTTT
>NA|few|TRBV7-9|TRBJ1-6
CASSLNGRSPLHF
TGTGCCAGCAGCTTAAACGGTCGGTCACCCCTCCACTTT
>TRBD2|NA|TRBV7-2|TRBJ2-5
CASSYWEGLETQYF
TGTGCCAGCAGCTACTGGGAGGGACTTGAGACCCAGTACTTC
>NA|NA|TRBV19|TRBJ2-7
CASSHRYEQYF
TGTGCCAGTAGTCATCGGTACGAGCAGTACTTC
>NA|NA|TRBV10-1|TRBJ2-5
CASYQGKETQYF
TGCGCCAGTTACCAGGGAAAAGAGACCCAGTACTTC
>TRBD1|once|TRBV4-3|TRBJ1-5
CASSQDRGGGGFNQPQHF
TGCGCCAGCAGCCAAGACCGCGGAGGGGGCGGCTTCAATCAGCCCCAGCATTTT
>NA|NA|TRBV28|TRBJ1-6
CATQAPGALGISPLHF
TGTGCCACCCAGGCCCCCGGAGCGCTGGGAATTTCACCCCTCCACTTT
>TRBD1|NA|TRBV4-3|TRBJ1-5
CASSQVKGGGQPQHF
TGCGCCAGCAGCCAAGTTAAAGGGGGCGGCCAGCCCCAGCATTTT
>NA|NA|TRBV10-3|TRBJ1-6
CATSPVTDYNSPLHF
TGTGCCACCAGTCCTGTGACGGATTATAATTCACCCCTCCACTTT
>TRBD1|NA|TRBV5-1|TRBJ1-2
CASSLEANRGPRYGYTF
TGCGCCAGCAGCTTGGAGGCCAACAGGGGGCCGCGCTATGGCTACACCTTC
>TRBD1|NA|TRBV15|TRBJ1-4
CATSRPSTGGLNEKLFF
TGTGCCACCAGCAGACCCAGTACAGGGGGCCTTAATGAAAAACTGTTTTTT
>TRBD2|NA|TRBV29-1|TRBJ2-5
CSVGGTNQETQYF
TGCAGCGTGGGGGGGACTAACCAAGAGACCCAGTACTTC
>NA|NA|TRBV19|TRBJ1-2
CATRSYGYTF
TGTGCCACCAGGTCCTATGGCTACACCTTC
>TRBD2|NA|TRBV4-3|TRBJ2-7
CASSQDEAGGIYEQYF
TGCGCCAGCAGCCAAGATGAAGCGGGGGGGATCTACGAGCAGTACTTC
>NA|medium-sized|TRBV7-9|TRBJ2-4
CASSLVQSTGIQYF
TGTGCCAGCAGCTTAGTCCAGTCCACGGGCATTCAGTACTTC
>NA|NA|TRBV7-9|TRBJ2-3
CASTLRGGASTDTQYF
TGTGCCAGCACCCTTAGGGGGGGGGCGAGCACAGATACGCAGTATTTT
>NA|NA|TRBV21-1|TRBJ2-3
CASSKVRTSGVADTQYF
TGTGCCAGCAGCAAAGTCAGGACTAGCGGGGTAGCAGATACGCAGTATTTT
>NA|NA|TRBV5-8|TRBJ2-1
CASSLVIVKDSYEQFF
TGTGCCAGCAGCTTGGTGATTGTTAAAGATTCCTATGAGCAGTTCTTC
>NA|NA|TRBV7-2|TRBJ1-5
CASSVQGYSNQPQHF
TGTGCCAGCAGCGTACAGGGTTATAGCAATCAGCCCCAGCATTTT
>TRBD1|once|TRBV11-2|TRBJ2-7
CASSSRGTGVRYEQYF
TGTGCCAGCAGCTCACGAGGGACAGGGGTGCGGTACGAGCAGTACTTC
>TRBD1|NA|TRBV4-2|TRBJ1-5
CASSLRGQSNQPQHF
TGTGCCAGCAGCTTGAGGGGACAGAGCAATCAGCCCCAGCATTTT
>TRBD2|NA|TRBV7-3|TRBJ2-1
CASSSGLASYNEQFF
TGTGCCAGCAGCTCTGGACTAGCATCCTACAATGAGCAGTTCTTC
>TRBD1|NA|TRBV19|TRBJ1-1
CASGRQGNTEAFF
TGTGCCAGTGGGAGACAGGGGAACACTGAAGCTTTCTTT
>NA|NA|TRBV12-5|TRBJ2-3
CASGLASTDTQYF
TGTGCTAGTGGTTTGGCCAGCACAGATACGCAGTATTTT
>NA|NA|TRBV28|TRBJ1-1
CASSPQGQSNTEAFF
TGTGCCAGCAGTCCGCAAGGACAGTCGAACACTGAAGCTTTCTTT
>TRBD1|NA|TRBV9|TRBJ2-2
CASSLQGASTGELFF
TGTGCCAGCAGCCTACAGGGGGCTAGCACCGGGGAGCTGTTTTTT
>TRBD1|NA|TRBV6-6|TRBJ2-7
CASSYSRDRPYEQYF
TGTGCCAGCAGTTACTCGAGGGACAGACCTTACGAGCAGTACTTC